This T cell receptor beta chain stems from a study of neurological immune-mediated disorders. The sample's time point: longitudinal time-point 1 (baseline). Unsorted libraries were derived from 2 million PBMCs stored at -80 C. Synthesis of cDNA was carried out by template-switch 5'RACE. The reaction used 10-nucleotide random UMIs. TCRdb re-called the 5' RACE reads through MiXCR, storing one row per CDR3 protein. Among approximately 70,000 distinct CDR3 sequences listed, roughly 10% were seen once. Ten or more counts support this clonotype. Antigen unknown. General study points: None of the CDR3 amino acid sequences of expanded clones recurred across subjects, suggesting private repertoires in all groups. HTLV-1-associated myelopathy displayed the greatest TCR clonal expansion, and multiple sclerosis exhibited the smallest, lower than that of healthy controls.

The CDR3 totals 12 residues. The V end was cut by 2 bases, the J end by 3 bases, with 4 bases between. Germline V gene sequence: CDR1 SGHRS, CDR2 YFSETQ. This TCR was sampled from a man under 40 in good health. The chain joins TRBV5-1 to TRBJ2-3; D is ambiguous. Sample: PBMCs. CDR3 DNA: TGCGCCAGCAGCTTCCTTACAGATACGCAGTATTTT. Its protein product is CASSFLTDTQYF.